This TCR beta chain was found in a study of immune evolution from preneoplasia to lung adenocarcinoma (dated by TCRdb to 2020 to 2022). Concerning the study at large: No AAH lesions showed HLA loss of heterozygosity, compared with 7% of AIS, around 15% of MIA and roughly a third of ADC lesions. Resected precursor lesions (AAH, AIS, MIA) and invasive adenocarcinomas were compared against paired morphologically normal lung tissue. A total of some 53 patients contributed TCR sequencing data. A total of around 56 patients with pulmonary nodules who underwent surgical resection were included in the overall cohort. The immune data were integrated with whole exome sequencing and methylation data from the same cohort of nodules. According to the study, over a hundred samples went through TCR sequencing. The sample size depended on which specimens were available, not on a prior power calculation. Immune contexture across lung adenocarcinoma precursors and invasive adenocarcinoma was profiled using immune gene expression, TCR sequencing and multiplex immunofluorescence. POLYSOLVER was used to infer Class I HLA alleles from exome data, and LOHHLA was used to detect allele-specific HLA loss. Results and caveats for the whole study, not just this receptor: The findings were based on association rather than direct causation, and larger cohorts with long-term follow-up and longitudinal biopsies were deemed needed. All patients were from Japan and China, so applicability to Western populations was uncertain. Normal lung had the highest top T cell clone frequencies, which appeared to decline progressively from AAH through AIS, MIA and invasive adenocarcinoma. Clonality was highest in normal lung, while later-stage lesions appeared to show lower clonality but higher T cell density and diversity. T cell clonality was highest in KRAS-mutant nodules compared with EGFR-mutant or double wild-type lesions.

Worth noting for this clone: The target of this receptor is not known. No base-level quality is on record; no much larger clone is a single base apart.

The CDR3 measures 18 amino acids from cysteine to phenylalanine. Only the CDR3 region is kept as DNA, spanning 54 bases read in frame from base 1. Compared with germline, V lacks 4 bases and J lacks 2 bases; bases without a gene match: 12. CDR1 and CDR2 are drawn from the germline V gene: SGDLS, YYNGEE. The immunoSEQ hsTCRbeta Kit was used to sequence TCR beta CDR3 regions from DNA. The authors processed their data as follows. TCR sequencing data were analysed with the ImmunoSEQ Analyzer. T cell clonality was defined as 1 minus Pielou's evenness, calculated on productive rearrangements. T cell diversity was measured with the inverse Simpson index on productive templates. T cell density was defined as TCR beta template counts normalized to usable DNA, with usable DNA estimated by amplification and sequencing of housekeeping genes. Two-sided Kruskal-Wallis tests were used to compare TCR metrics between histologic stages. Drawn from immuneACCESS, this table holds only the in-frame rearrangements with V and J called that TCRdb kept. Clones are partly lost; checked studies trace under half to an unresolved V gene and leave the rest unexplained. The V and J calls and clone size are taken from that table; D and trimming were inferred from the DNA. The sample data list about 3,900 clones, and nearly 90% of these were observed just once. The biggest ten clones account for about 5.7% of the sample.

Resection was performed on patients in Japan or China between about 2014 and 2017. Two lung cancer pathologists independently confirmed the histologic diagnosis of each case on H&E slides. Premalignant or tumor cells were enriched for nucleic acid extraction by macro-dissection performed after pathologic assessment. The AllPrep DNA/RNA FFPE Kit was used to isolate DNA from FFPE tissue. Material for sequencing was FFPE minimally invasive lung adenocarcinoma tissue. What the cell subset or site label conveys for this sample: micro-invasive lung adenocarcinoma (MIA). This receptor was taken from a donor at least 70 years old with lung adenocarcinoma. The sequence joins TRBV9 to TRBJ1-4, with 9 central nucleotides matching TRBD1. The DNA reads TGTGCCAGCAGCCCGAGAGGGGACAGGGAATCTACTAATGAAAAACTGTTTTTT. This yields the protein CASSPRGDRESTNEKLFF.